The present T cell receptor beta chain was sequenced within a study of cytomegalovirus exposure and HLA in healthy donors. The study's findings and limits: No immune exposure information besides CMV serostatus was available. Rarity characterized most TCR sequences, yet some public TCRs appeared in many donors. CMV antigen specificity of a few CMV-associated chains was confirmed in vitro. An analysis that came later showed most CMV-associated TCR beta chains appearing HLA-restricted.

The length of the CDR3 is 15 residues. The germline V gene encodes CDR1 SGDLS and CDR2 YYNGEE. Primers: 60 Vbeta forward and 13 Jbeta reverse. The assay was immunoSEQ multiplex PCR, and TCRdb's table has in-frame clones only and misses some. The repertoire holds around 150,000 clones, with 70% to 80% as singletons. This clone was recorded once. Its target is unknown. A junction end diverges from the germline sequence, so it may reflect a read error. The rearrangement joins TRBV9 to TRBJ1-3, with 7 bases identical to TRBD1. Sequenced input: PBMCs. The clonotype comes from a man aged 45-60 years in good health and CMV-seropositive. This chain's CDR3 is CASSVEGGQRNAIYF. In DNA form, the CDR3 reads TGTGCCAGCAGCGTAGAAGGGGGACAGAGAAACGCCATATATTTT.